The clone carrying this T cell receptor (beta chain) has only a few counts. What it binds is not known. The entry originates in a study of T-cell reconstitution after alpha-beta-depleted transplantation in children. Study-wide findings and caveats: One year after transplant, T-cell counts and diversity came mostly from newly produced T cells.

A library of TCRbeta sequences, prepared with unique molecular identifiers, was generated. TCRdb redid the calling of the PCR reads with MiXCR, one entry per CDR3 protein. The sample carries approximately 1,000,000 distinct CDR3 sequences, around 30% recorded once. This CDR3 is built from 14 residues. The V and J ends lost 4 bases and 4 bases, in that order; junction bases with no gene match: 6. V gene TRBV12-3 or TRBV12-4 combines with J gene TRBJ2-5, with 7 bases that match TRBD2. This TCR was sampled from a boy under two years old who had a stem cell transplant for SCID, so the T cells may come from the graft donor. Sequenced material: PBMCs, mostly from graft donor cells, taken 360 days after TCRalphabeta/CD19-depleted stem cell transplant. The CDR3 loop reads CASSYTGEGETQYF. The CDR3 DNA follows: TGTGCCAGCAGTTATACGGGGGAGGGAGAGACCCAGTACTTC.